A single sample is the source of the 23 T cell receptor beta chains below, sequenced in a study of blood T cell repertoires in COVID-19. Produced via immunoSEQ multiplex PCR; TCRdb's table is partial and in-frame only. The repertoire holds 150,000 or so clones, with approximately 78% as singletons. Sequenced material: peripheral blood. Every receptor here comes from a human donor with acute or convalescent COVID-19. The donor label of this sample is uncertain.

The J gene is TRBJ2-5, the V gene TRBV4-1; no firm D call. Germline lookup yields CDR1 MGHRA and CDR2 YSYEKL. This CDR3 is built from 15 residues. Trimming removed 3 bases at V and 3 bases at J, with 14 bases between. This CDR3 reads CASSQTGSGKETQYF. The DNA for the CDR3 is TGCGCCAGCAGCCAGACGGGTTCTGGTAAAGAGACCCAGTACTTC.

The CDR3 spells CASSAQGGVGYTF. The CDR3 nucleotides are TGTGCCAGCAGTGCCCAAGGAGGGGTTGGCTACACCTTC. The genes are TRBV2 and TRBJ1-2; D perhaps matches TRBD1 (5 bases). V shed 4 bases and J shed 7 bases, with 13 bases lying between them. The CDR3 spans 13 residues. Germline V gene lookup returns CDR1 SNHLY and CDR2 FYNNEI.

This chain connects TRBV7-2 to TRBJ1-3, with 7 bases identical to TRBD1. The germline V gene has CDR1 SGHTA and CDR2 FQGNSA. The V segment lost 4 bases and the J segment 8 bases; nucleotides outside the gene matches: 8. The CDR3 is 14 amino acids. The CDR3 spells CASSSLGQGDTIYF. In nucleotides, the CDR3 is TGTGCCAGCAGCTCACTTGGCCAGGGGGACACCATATATTTT.

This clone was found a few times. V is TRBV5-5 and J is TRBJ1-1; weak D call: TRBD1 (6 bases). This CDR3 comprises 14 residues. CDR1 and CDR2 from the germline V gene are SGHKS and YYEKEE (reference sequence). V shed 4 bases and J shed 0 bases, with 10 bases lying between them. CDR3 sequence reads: CASSMGALNTEAFF. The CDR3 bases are TGTGCCAGCAGCATGGGGGCCTTGAACACTGAAGCTTTCTTT.

In nucleotides, the CDR3 is TGTGCCAGCACGGCAGGCACCCAAGAGACCCAGTACTTC. Translated: CASTAGTQETQYF. The chain combines TRBV9 with TRBJ2-5; D uncertain. Trimming took off 6 bases at V and 1 base at J, with 10 bases between the two ends. The CDR3 is 13 residues long. Germline loops: CDR1 SGDLS, CDR2 YYNGEE.

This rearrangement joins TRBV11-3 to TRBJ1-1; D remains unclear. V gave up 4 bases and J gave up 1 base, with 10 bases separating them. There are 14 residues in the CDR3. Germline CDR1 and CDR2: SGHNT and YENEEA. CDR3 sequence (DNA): TGTGCCAGCAGCTCAAATTCCGGGAACACTGAAGCTTTCTTT. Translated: CASSSNSGNTEAFF.

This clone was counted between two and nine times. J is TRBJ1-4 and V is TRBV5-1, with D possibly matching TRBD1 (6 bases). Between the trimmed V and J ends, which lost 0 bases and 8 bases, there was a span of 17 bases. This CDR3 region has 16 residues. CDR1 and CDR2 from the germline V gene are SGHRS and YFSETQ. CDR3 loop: CASSLGTGRSGEKLFF. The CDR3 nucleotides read TGCGCCAGCAGCTTGGGAACAGGGAGAAGTGGCGAAAAACTGTTTTTT.

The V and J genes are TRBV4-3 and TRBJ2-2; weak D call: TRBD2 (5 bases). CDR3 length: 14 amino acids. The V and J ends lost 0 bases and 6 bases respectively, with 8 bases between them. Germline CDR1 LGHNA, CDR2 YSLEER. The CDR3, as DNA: TGCGCCAGCAGCCAAGATACGGGATCCGGGGAGCTGTTTTTT. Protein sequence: CASSQDTGSGELFF.

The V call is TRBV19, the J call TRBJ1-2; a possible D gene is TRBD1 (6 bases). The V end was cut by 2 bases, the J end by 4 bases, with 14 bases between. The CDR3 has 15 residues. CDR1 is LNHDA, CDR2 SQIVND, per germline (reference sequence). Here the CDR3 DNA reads TGTGCCAGTAGTATATCACAGGGCGTGACCTATGGCTACACCTTC. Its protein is CASSISQGVTYGYTF.

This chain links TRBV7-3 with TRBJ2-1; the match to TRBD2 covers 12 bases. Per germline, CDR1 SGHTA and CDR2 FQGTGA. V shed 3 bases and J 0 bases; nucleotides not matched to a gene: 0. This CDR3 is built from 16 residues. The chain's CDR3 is CASSLTSGGSYNEQFF. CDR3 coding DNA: TGTGCCAGCAGCTTGACTAGCGGGGGCTCCTACAATGAGCAGTTCTTC.

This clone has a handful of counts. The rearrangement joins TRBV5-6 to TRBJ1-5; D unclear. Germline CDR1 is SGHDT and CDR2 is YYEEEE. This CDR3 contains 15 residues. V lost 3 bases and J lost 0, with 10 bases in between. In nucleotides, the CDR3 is TGTGCCAGCAGCTCACAGCTATATAGCAATCAGCCCCAGCATTTT. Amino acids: CASSSQLYSNQPQHF.

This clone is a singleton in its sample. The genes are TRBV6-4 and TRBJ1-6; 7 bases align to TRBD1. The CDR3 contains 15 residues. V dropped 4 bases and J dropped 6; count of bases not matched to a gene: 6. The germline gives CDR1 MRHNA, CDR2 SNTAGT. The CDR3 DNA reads TGTGCCAGCAGTGTATCGGGACAGATTAATTCACCCCTCCACTTT. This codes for CASSVSGQINSPLHF.

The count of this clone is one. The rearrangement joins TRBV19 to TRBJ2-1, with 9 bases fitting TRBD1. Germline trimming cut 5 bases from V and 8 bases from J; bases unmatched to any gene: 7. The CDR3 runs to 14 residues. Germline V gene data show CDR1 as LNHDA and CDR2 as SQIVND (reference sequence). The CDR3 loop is CASSRPGTGHEQFF. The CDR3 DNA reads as TGTGCCAGTAGTCGTCCCGGGACAGGGCATGAGCAGTTCTTC.

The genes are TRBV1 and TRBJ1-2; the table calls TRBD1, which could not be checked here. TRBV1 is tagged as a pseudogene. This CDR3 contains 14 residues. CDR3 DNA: TGCACCAGCAGCCAGGGGACAGCTAACTATGGCTACACCTTC. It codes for CTSSQGTANYGYTF.

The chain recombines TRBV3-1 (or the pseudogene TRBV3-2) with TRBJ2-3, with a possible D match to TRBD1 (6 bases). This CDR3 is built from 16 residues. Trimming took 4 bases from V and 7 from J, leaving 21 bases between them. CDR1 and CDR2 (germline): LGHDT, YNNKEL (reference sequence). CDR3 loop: CASSPFRGSGTNTQYF. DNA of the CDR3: TGTGCCAGCAGCCCGTTCAGGGGATCGGGCACGAATACGCAGTATTTT.

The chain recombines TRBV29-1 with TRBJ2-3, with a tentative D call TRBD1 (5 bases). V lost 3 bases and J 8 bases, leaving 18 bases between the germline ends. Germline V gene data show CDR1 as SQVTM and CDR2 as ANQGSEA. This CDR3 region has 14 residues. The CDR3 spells CSVDTQARHRTQYF. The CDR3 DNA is TGCAGCGTTGACACACAGGCCCGACACCGTACGCAGTATTTT.

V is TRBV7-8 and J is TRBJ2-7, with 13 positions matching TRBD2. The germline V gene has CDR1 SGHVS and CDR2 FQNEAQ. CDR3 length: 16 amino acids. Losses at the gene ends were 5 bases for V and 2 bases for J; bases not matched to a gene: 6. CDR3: CASSHTGLAGPYEQYF. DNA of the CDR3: TGTGCCAGCAGCCACACGGGACTAGCGGGACCCTACGAGCAGTACTTC.

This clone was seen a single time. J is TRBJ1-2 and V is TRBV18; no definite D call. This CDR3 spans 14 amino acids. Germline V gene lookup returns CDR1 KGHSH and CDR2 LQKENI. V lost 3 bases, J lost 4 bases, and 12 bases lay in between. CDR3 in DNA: TGTGCCAGCTCACCTAGCCTAGAGGGCTATGGCTACACCTTC. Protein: CASSPSLEGYGYTF.

The chain's CDR3 is CASSKNSTDQETQYF. For the CDR3, the DNA is TGTGCCAGCAGCAAAAATTCTACAGACCAAGAGACCCAGTACTTC. This chain connects TRBV21-1 to TRBJ2-5; the tabulated D call, TRBD1, remains unverified against the DNA. TRBV21-1 corresponds to a pseudogene. The CDR3 runs 15 residues.

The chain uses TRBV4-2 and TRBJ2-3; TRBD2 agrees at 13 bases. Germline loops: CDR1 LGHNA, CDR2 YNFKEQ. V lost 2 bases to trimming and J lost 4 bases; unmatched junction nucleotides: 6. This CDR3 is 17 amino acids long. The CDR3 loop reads CASSQLLAGGQADTQYF. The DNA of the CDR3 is TGTGCCAGCAGCCAATTACTAGCGGGGGGGCAGGCAGATACGCAGTATTTT.

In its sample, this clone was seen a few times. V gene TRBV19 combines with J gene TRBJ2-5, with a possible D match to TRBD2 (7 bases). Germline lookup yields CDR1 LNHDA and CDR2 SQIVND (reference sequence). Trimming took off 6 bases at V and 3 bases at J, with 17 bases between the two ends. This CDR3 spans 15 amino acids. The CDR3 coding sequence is TGTGCCAGTAGCCCTCCCCGCGGGGGCAAAGAGACCCAGTACTTC. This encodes CASSPPRGGKETQYF.

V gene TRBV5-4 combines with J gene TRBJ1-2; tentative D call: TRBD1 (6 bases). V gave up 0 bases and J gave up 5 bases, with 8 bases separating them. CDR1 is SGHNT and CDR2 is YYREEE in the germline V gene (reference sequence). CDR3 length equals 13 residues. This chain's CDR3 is CASSLGTEYGYTF. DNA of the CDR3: TGTGCCAGCAGCTTGGGGACAGAATATGGCTACACCTTC.

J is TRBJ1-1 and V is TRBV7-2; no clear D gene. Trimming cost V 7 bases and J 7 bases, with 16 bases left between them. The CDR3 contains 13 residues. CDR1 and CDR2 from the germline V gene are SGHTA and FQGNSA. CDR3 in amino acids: CASTTPGWGEAFF. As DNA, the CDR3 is TGTGCCAGCACCACTCCGGGATGGGGTGAAGCTTTCTTT.